This is a list of T cell receptor beta chains from one sample in a study of CD8 T cells in ankylosing spondylitis. In TCRdb, the 5' RACE reads were re-called with MiXCR into one record per CDR3 protein. The sample includes roughly 350,000 distinct CDR3 sequences, less than 10% of them seen just once. Sequenced input: blood, either unsorted or a sorted T cell fraction (not recorded which). These receptors all stem from a male donor with ankylosing spondylitis. Each CDR3 is given without its conserved first and last residue. The order of the fields is V gene, J gene, CDR3 protein.

TRBV19	TRBJ2-7	ASSIRDHNYEQY
TRBV11-2	TRBJ2-1	ASSLDLAGGPDEQF
TRBV20-1	TRBJ2-7	SATPLTGTADYEQY
TRBV27	TRBJ1-1	ASSLSERSEAF
TRBV7-9	TRBJ2-6	ASSQYRDSPGANVLT
TRBV5-5	TRBJ2-7	ASSLTTGTTVEQY
TRBV29-1	TRBJ2-7	SVDGGLAGTYEQY
TRBV27	TRBJ2-2	ASRWTSGVFGELF
TRBV5-1	TRBJ2-3	ASSLVPGGLGTDTQY
TRBV20-1	TRBJ1-2	SARETTPWTGWFGYT
TRBV27	TRBJ2-7	ASQGSYEQY
TRBV3-1	TRBJ2-7	ASSPSGLAGVVSYEQY
TRBV7-8	TRBJ2-5	ASRQTGTSQETQY
TRBV5-1	TRBJ2-3	ASSFISDTQY
TRBV7-2	TRBJ2-7	ASSSGLAGGEQY
TRBV4-1	TRBJ2-1	ASSLSRGSEQF
TRBV11-2	TRBJ1-5	ASSVTGGLNQPQH
TRBV20-1	TRBJ2-7	SASGRIYEQY
TRBV20-1	TRBJ1-2	SAGTGSYGYT
TRBV5-1	TRBJ2-7	ASSWTSGRAISWEQY
TRBV15	TRBJ2-2	ATSRGLAGANTGELF
TRBV28	TRBJ2-2	ASSFTSGRALGELF
TRBV7-8	TRBJ2-5	ASSTRRSGSHQETQY
TRBV6-2/TRBV6-3	TRBJ2-7	ASSYPGLPLREQY
TRBV20-1	TRBJ1-2	SASPLPFNYGYT
TRBV29-1	TRBJ2-5	SARGGHPRAQETQY
TRBV20-1	TRBJ2-7	SARGFDSYEQY
TRBV11-3	TRBJ2-5	ASSLGGLAGAETQY
TRBV9	TRBJ2-1	ASSVAGGAEQF
TRBV7-3	TRBJ2-2	ASSSGLAGGAGELF
TRBV5-6	TRBJ2-2	ASSLKGFTGELF